This entry lists 21 T cell receptor beta chains sequenced from one sample in a study of CD8+ T cells in alopecia areata. RNA extraction and reverse transcription yielded cDNA as sequencing template. Clones were sequenced by immunoSEQ multiplex PCR, and TCRdb holds only the in-frame ones, with some missing. The sample lists about 110,000 clones, roughly 84% occurring once. Documented treatment: oral pan-JAK inhibitor, 5-10 mg twice daily. Here the sequenced sample was CD8+ T cells sorted from blood, taken at week 24, from a patient treated with tofacitinib. Receptors were obtained from a human donor with alopecia areata.

The chain recombines TRBV29-1 with TRBJ2-7, with 10 bases that match TRBD1. Germline CDR1 SQVTM, CDR2 ANQGSEA. V lost 4 bases, J lost 2 bases, and 5 bases stayed unmatched. There are 14 residues in the CDR3. The CDR3 DNA is TGCAGCGTTGTGTTCGGGACAGGGGCCTACGAGCAGTACTTC. Protein product: CSVVFGTGAYEQYF.

As to this clone: This sample also contains other DNA sequences that code for the same CDR3. The chain recombines TRBV30 with TRBJ2-5; 10 nucleotides match TRBD1. In germline, CDR1 is GTSNPN, CDR2 SVGIG (reference sequence). After removal of 3 bases from V and 4 bases from J, the junction contained 5 bases not matched to a gene. The CDR3 contains 14 residues. The CDR3 here is CAWSPGTGVETQYF. For the CDR3, the DNA is TGTGCCTGGAGCCCCGGGACAGGGGTAGAGACCCAGTACTTC. The entire variable domain, with the rest obtained from reference TRBV30 and TRBJ2-5, is as follows: SQTIHQWPATLVQPVGSPLSLECTVEGTSNPNLYWYRQAAGRGLQLLFYSVGIGQISSEVPQNLSASRPQDRQFILSSKKLLLSDSGFYLCAWSPGTGVETQYFGPGTRLLVL.

The chain links TRBV11-2 to TRBJ1-3; tentative D call: TRBD1 (6 bases). This CDR3 has 13 amino acids. Trimming shortened V by 5 bases and J by 3 bases, and 8 bases separated the two germline ends. Germline lookup yields CDR1 SGHAT and CDR2 FQNNGV. CDR3 coding DNA: TGTGCCAGCAGCGAGGGGGTTGGAAACACCATATATTTT. It specifies CASSEGVGNTIYF.

This chain joins TRBV5-5 and TRBJ2-3; 12 nucleotides line up with TRBD2. This CDR3 is built from 17 residues. J was trimmed by 5 bases and V by 1 base; bases with no gene match: 8. Germline lookup yields CDR1 SGHKS and CDR2 YYEKEE (reference sequence). The DNA for the CDR3 is TGTGCCAGCAGCTTGACCCTAGCGGGGGGGCTACGAGATACGCAGTATTTT. Translating it yields CASSLTLAGGLRDTQYF.

The table lists this clone with a count of one. The rearrangement uses TRBV7-6 and TRBJ2-5; the D is unclear. Germline CDR1 reads SGHVS; CDR2 reads FNYEAQ. This CDR3 spans 13 amino acids. Trimming removed 5 bases from V and 5 bases from J, with 12 bases in between. The CDR3 DNA is TGTGCCAGCAGCCCCCCCTCGCCGGAGACCCAGTACTTC. It yields the protein CASSPPSPETQYF.

The CDR3 is CASSQRDGNQPQHF. CDR3 DNA: TGTGCCAGCAGCCAAAGGGACGGCAATCAGCCCCAGCATTTT. The V and J genes are TRBV6-5 and TRBJ1-5; TRBD1 might be the D (5 bases). The V gene's germline CDR1 is MNHEY and CDR2 SVGAGI. V dropped 6 bases and J dropped 2 bases, with 11 bases sitting between them. The CDR3 loop spans 14 amino acids.

The J gene is TRBJ2-3, the V gene TRBV29-1; 9 bases line up with TRBD1. The J segment lost 6 bases and the V segment lost 0 bases, leaving 4 bases of the junction unmatched. This CDR3 has 14 residues. Germline V gene data show CDR1 as SQVTM and CDR2 as ANQGSEA. The CDR3 DNA reads as TGCAGCGTTGAAGAAGGGACAGGGTGGGATACGCAGTATTTT. Its protein is CSVEEGTGWDTQYF.

This clone showed up just once. The V gene is TRBV10-2, the J gene TRBJ2-3, with 10 positions matching TRBD2. V was pared by 3 bases and J by 5 bases, with 8 bases of the junction left unmatched. CDR1 is WSHSY, CDR2 SAAADI, per germline. CDR3 length equals 16 residues. For the CDR3, the DNA is TGCGCCAGCAGTGAAGAGCGGGGGGGCTTGGTAGATACGCAGTATTTT. It translates to CASSEERGGLVDTQYF.

The chain links TRBV19 to TRBJ2-7, with D perhaps assigned TRBD1 or TRBD2 (5 bases each). The CDR3 sequence is 14 residues long. V lost 3 bases and J lost 6, with 15 bases in between. Germline V CDR1 and CDR2: LNHDA, SQIVND (reference sequence). The CDR3 is CASSMSLGASEQYF. In DNA form, the CDR3 reads TGTGCCAGTAGTATGTCCCTCGGGGCGAGCGAGCAGTACTTC.

The chain recombines TRBV7-9 with TRBJ1-2, with TRBD1 matching 9 bases. This CDR3 has 16 residues. With 5 bases clipped from V and 1 base from J, the junction kept 8 bases outside the gene matches. Germline CDR1 is SEHNR and CDR2 is FQNEAQ (reference sequence). The CDR3 here is CASSHRDREHNYGYTF. The DNA for the CDR3 is TGTGCCAGCAGCCACAGGGACAGGGAACATAACTATGGCTACACCTTC. The full variable domain, with the rest looked up from reference TRBV7-9 and TRBJ1-2, is DTGVSQNPRHKITKRGQNVTFRCDPISEHNRLYWYRQTLGQGPEFLTYFQNEAQLEKSRLLSDRFSAERPKGSFSTLEIQRTEQGDSAMYLCASSHRDREHNYGYTFGSGTRLTVV.

This clone was recorded only once. V gene TRBV5-4 combines with J gene TRBJ2-1; 11 nucleotides line up with TRBD2. With 4 bases clipped from V and 4 bases from J, the junction kept 7 bases outside the gene matches. Germline lookup yields CDR1 SGHNT and CDR2 YYREEE (reference sequence). The CDR3 runs to 16 residues. CDR3 bases: TGTGCCAGCAGCGGACTTACTAGCGGGGGTTACAATGAGCAGTTCTTC. The encoded protein is CASSGLTSGGYNEQFF. Full variable domain (remainder filled in from reference TRBV5-4 and TRBJ2-1): ETGVTQSPTHLIKTRGQQVTLRCSSQSGHNTVSWYQQALGQGPQFIFQYYREEENGRGNFPPRFSGLQFPNYSSELNVNALELDDSALYLCASSGLTSGGYNEQFFGPGTRLTVL.

This sequence joins TRBV2 and TRBJ1-4; D perhaps matches TRBD1 (6 bases). The CDR3 has 15 residues. Between the trimmed V and J ends, which lost 2 bases and 6 bases, there was a span of 13 bases. Germline CDR1 and CDR2: SNHLY and FYNNEI. The CDR3 loop reads CASSELWAGDEKLFF. The CDR3 nucleotides are TGTGCCAGCAGTGAACTGTGGGCAGGGGATGAAAAACTGTTTTTT.

This chain links TRBV4-3 with TRBJ1-1; D might be TRBD1 (5 bases). The CDR3 is 16 amino acids. In germline, CDR1 is LGHNA, CDR2 YSLEER. Trimming left V 0 bases short and J 4 bases short, with 15 bases between. CDR3 protein: CASSQDPGRVGTEAFF. CDR3 sequence (DNA): TGCGCCAGCAGCCAAGATCCCGGCAGGGTGGGCACTGAAGCTTTCTTT.

The count of this clone is one. V and J are TRBV6-1 and TRBJ2-7, with D possibly TRBD2 on 5 matching bases. Trimming shortened V by 10 bases and J by 1 base, and 14 bases separated the two germline ends. There are 13 residues in the CDR3. Germline V lookup: CDR1 MNHNS, CDR2 SASEGT. The CDR3: CATTPGYSYEQYF. As DNA, the CDR3 is TGTGCCACCACTCCGGGGTATTCCTACGAGCAGTACTTC.

This clone appeared a single time. This rearrangement joins TRBV5-1 to TRBJ2-3, with 11 bases lining up with TRBD2. After removal of 4 bases from V and 5 bases from J, the junction contained 9 bases not matched to a gene. The CDR3 loop spans 16 amino acids. The germline gives CDR1 SGHRS, CDR2 YFSETQ. As DNA, the CDR3 is TGCGCCAGCAGCCAACGTAGCGGGGGGGCCGGAGATACGCAGTATTTT. This gives the protein CASSQRSGGAGDTQYF.

Only a few counts were recorded for this clone. The gene calls are TRBV7-3 and TRBJ2-3; 12 positions agree with TRBD2. The CDR3 contains 16 residues. Germline CDR1 and CDR2: SGHTA and FQGTGA. The V segment lost 5 bases and the J segment 0 bases; nucleotides outside the gene matches: 3. DNA of the CDR3: TGTGCCAGCAGCCTCGGACTAGCGGGGAGCACAGATACGCAGTATTTT. The encoded protein is CASSLGLAGSTDTQYF.

The chain uses TRBV7-2 and TRBJ2-5; TRBD1 might be the D (7 bases). Between the trimmed V and J ends, which lost 1 base and 5 bases, there was a span of 14 bases. This CDR3 has 15 amino acids. Germline V lookup: CDR1 SGHTA, CDR2 FQGNSA. This CDR3 is CASSLVPGGYETQYF. CDR3 nucleotide sequence: TGTGCCAGCAGCTTAGTACCAGGGGGGTATGAGACCCAGTACTTC. Together with reference TRBV7-2 and TRBJ2-5, the CDR3 gives the full variable domain: GAGVSQSPSNKVTEKGKDVELRCDPISGHTALYWYRQSLGQGLEFLIYFQGNSAPDKSGLPSDRFSAERTGGSVSTLTIQRTQQEDSAVYLCASSLVPGGYETQYFGPGTRLLVL.

V and J are TRBV4-2 and TRBJ2-3; TRBD2 agrees at 7 bases. The CDR3 is 16 residues long. CDR1 is LGHNA and CDR2 is YNFKEQ in the germline V gene. With 2 bases clipped from V and 0 bases from J, the junction kept 5 bases outside the gene matches. The CDR3 DNA reads as TGTGCCAGCAGCCAACGTTCCGGGGGGAGCACAGATACGCAGTATTTT. It encodes CASSQRSGGSTDTQYF.

V is TRBV5-1 and J is TRBJ2-3, with a possible D match to TRBD1 (5 bases). The V end lost 0 bases, the J end lost 0 bases, and 8 bases lay between the germline ends. Per germline, CDR1 SGHRS and CDR2 YFSETQ. The CDR3 spans 15 residues. The CDR3 DNA sequence: TGCGCCAGCAGCTTGGGGGGCCGGAGCACAGATACGCAGTATTTT. This sequence encodes CASSLGGRSTDTQYF.

The rearrangement links TRBV6-5 to TRBJ1-1; D is undetermined. Germline V gene data show CDR1 as MNHEY and CDR2 as SVGAGI. V lost 8 bases to trimming and J lost 3 bases, with 13 bases between them. This CDR3 is 13 amino acids long. The CDR3 reads CASGSGSDTEAFF. The CDR3 nucleotides are TGTGCCAGCGGGTCGGGGTCGGACACTGAAGCTTTCTTT.

This rearrangement joins TRBV5-6 to TRBJ2-7; D is unclear. V lost 0 bases, J lost 2 bases, and 3 bases lay in between. The CDR3 covers 12 residues. Germline assignment: CDR1 SGHDT and CDR2 YYEEEE. CDR3: CASSLAAYEQYF. The CDR3 DNA reads as TGTGCCAGCAGCTTGGCCGCCTACGAGCAGTACTTC. Using reference TRBV5-6 and TRBJ2-7 for the parts outside the CDR3, the full variable domain is DAGVTQSPTHLIKTRGQQVTLRCSPKSGHDTVSWYQQALGQGPQFIFQYYEEEERQRGNFPDRFSGHQFPNYSSELNVNALLLGDSALYLCASSLAAYEQYFGPGTRLTVT.